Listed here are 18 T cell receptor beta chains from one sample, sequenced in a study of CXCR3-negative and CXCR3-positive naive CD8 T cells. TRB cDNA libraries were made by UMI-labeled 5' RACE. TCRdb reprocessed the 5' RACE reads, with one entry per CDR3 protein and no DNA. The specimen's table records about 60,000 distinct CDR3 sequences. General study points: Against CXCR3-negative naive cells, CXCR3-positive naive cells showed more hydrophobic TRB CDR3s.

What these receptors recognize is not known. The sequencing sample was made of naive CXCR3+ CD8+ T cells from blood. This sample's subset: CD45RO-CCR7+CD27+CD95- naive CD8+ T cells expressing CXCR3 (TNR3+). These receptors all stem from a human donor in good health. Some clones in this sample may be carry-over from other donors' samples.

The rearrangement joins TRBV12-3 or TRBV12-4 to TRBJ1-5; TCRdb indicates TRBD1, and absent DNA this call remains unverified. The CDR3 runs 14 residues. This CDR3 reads CASSTRDSNQPQHF.

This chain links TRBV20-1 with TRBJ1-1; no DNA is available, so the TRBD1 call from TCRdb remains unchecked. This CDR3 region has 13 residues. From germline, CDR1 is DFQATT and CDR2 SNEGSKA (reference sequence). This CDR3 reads CSARPRGDTEAFF.

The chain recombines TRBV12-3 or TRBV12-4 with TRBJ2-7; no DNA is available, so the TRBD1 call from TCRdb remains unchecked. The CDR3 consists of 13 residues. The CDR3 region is CASSLALTVEQYF.

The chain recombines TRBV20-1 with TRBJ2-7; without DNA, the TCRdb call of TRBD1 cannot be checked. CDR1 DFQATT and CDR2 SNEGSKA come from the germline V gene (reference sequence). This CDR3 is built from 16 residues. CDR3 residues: CSARDRRGQGSYEQYF.

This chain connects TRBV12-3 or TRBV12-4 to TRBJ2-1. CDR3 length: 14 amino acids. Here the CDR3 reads CASTLTGLVDEQFF.

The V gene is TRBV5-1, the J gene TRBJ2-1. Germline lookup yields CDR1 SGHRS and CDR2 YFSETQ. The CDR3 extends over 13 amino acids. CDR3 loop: CASSLDRSNEQFF.

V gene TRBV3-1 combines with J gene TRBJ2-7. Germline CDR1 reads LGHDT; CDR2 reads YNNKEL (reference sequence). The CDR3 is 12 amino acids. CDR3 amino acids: CASSPNHYEQYF.

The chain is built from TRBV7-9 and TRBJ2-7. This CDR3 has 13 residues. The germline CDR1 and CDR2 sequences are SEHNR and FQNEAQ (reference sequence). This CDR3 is CASSSGPSYEQYF.

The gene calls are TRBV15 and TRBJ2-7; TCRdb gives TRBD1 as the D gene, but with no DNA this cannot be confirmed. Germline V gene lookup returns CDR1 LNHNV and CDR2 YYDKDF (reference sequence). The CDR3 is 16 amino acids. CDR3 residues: CATSNGPWTGRYEQYF.

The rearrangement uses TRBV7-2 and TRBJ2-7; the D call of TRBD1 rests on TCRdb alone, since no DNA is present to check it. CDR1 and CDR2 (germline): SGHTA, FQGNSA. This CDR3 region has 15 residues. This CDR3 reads CASSLVQGRGDEQYF. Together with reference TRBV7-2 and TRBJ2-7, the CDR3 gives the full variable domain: GAGVSQSPSNKVTEKGKDVELRCDPISGHTALYWYRQSLGQGLEFLIYFQGNSAPDKSGLPSDRFSAERTGGSVSTLTIQRTQQEDSAVYLCASSLVQGRGDEQYFGPGTRLTVT.

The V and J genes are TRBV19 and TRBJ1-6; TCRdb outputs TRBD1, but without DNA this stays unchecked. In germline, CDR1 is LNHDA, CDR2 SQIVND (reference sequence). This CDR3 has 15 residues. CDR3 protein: CASTTLDRGNSSLHF.

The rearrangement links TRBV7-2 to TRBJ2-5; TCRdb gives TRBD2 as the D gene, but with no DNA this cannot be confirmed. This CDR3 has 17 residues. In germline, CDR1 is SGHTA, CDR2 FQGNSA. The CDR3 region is CASSPSKAGGLQETQYF. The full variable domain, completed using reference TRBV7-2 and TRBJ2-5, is GAGVSQSPSNKVTEKGKDVELRCDPISGHTALYWYRQSLGQGLEFLIYFQGNSAPDKSGLPSDRFSAERTGGSVSTLTIQRTQQEDSAVYLCASSPSKAGGLQETQYFGPGTRLLVL.

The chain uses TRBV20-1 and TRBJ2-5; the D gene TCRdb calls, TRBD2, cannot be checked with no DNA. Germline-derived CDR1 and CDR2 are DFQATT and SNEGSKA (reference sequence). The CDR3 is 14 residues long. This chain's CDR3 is CSARRTSTQETQYF.

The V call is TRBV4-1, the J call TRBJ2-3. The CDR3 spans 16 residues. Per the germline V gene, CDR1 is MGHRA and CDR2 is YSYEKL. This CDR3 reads CASSQEAMASTDTQYF.

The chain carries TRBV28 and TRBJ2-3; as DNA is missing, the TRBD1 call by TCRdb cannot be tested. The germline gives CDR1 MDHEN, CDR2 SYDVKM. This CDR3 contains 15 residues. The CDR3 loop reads CASSPREGEADTQYF.

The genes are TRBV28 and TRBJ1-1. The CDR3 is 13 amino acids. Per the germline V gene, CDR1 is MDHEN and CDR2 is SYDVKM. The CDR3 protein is CASSLSAGTEAFF.

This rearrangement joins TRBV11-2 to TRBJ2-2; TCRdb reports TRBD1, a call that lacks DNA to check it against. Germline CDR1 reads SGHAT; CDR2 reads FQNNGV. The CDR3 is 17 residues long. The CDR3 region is CASSLLGAEFNTGELFF.

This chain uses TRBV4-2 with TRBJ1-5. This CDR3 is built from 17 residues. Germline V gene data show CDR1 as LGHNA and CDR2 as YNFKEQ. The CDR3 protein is CASSQDGLTLSNQPQHF.